Described below is a single TCR beta chain sequence and its context. The target of this receptor is not known. Base qualities are not provided; no much larger clone lies one nucleotide away. This specimen comes from a study of blood T cell repertoires in COVID-19 (dated by TCRdb to about 2020). Broadly, across the study: Collaborator samples came from the United States, Italy and Spain and covered acute and convalescent phases of COVID-19. HLA class I and class II types, where available, came from metadata supplied by the sample provider rather than from assay-based typing. The repertoires were made available in a free public database intended to serve as a resource for research on the immune response to SARS-CoV-2. The samples were drawn from two sources: the first 160 participants of the ongoing ImmuneRACE study, and over 950 subjects contributed by 6 global collaborators. The prospective study material was composed of cDNA or gDNA derived from T cells, B-cell-depleted T cells, or PBMCs. Deeply sampled blood TCRbeta repertoires from subjects exposed to, actively infected with, or recovered from COVID-19 were included in the dataset. Sample metadata almost always included a de-identified subject ID, COVID-19 status, age in years and sex. Points the paper makes about the study in general: The amount of clinical and demographic metadata varied by source and participant and was provided uncurated.

Another Seattle source contributed samples from volunteer blood donors who had recovered from COVID-19. Collaborating institutions collected whole blood in K2EDTA tubes following their own protocols. Collaborator samples were shipped for TCRbeta analysis as frozen whole blood, isolated PBMCs, or DNA extracted from either sample type. The germline ends are 13 bases apart after V is trimmed by 7 bases and J by 6 bases. Including cysteine and phenylalanine, the CDR3 has 13 amino acids. Only the CDR3 portion is preserved as DNA: 39 bases, with reading frame beginning at the first base. The germline V gene provides CDR1 MDHEN and CDR2 SYDVKM. TCRbeta CDR3 regions were amplified from genomic DNA by means of the immunoSEQ Assay, a bias-controlled multiplex PCR. The authors processed their data as follows. The number of nucleated cells in each sample was estimated by amplification of reference gene primers within the assay. Sequence reads were collapsed and filtered to measure the absolute abundance of every unique TCRbeta CDR3 rearrangement. For each sample, productive Simpson clonality was calculated as the square root of Simpson's diversity index over productive rearrangements. Here the immuneACCESS table is served through TCRdb, limited to in-frame sequences with V and J called. Missing clones are a known gap in these copies; in checked studies unresolved V genes cover under half, and the rest lacks a known reason. V, J and clone size derive from that table, while D and trimming were established from the DNA sequence. The sample table holds about 230,000 clones, of which approximately 80% were seen once. Roughly 1.4% of the sample is taken by the ten largest.

Material for sequencing was peripheral blood. This clonotype was obtained from a middle-aged woman who had recovered from COVID-19. The chain couples TRBV28 to TRBJ1-5; a tentative D match to TRBD1 spans 6 bases. The CDR3 amino acid sequence is: CASNRELGQPQHF. The DNA sequence is as follows: TGTGCCAGCAACAGGGAGCTTGGTCAGCCCCAGCATTTT.